The sequence of this TCR beta chain was determined in a study of OX40 agonist ivuxolimab in advanced cancers. Study-level information: Patients were infused with ivuxolimab every 2 weeks at 0.01 to 10 mg/kg.

CDR1 and CDR2 (germline): SQVTM, ANQGSEA. The ends lost 3 bases at V and 4 bases at J; junction bases unmatched: 6. The CDR3 is 14 amino acids. Study-level points and caveats: At doses 0.1 to 3.0 mg/kg, CD4+ and CD8+ clones expanded.

The method was immunoSEQ multiplex PCR; TCRdb's version includes in-frame clones alone and lacks a portion of them. The sample records over 70,000 clones, around 90% being singletons. To note about this clone: The antigen is undetermined.

The material sequenced was CD4+ or CD8+ T cells sorted from blood, taken in a trial of the OX40 agonist ivuxolimab. This TCR derives from an adult with an advanced solid tumor such as melanoma, head and neck, liver or kidney cancer. This sequence joins TRBV29-1 and TRBJ2-1; 7 positions match TRBD2. The DNA of the CDR3 is TGCAGCGTTGATCCCAGCGGGATGTACAATGAGCAGTTCTTC. This encodes CSVDPSGMYNEQFF.